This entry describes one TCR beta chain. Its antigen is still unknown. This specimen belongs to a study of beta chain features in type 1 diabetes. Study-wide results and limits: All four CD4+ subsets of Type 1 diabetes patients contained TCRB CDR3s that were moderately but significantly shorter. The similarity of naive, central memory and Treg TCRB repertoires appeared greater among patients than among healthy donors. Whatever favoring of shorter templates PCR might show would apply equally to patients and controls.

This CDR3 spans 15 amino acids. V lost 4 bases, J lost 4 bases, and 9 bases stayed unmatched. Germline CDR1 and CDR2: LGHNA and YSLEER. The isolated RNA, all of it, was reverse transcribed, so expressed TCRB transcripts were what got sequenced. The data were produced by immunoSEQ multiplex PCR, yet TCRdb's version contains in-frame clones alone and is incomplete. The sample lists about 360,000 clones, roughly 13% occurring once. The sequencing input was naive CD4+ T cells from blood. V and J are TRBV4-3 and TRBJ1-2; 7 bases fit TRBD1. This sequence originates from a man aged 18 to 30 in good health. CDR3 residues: CASSLQTGLGYGYTF. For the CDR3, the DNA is TGCGCCAGCAGCCTTCAGACAGGGCTGGGCTATGGCTACACCTTC.